This record concerns one T cell receptor (beta chain) sequence. This CDR3 is 15 amino acids long. The trim removed 6 bases at V and 6 bases at J, leaving 10 bases unmatched. The germline CDR1 and CDR2 sequences are KGHSH and LQKENI. The sample comes from a study of blood T cell repertoires in COVID-19. Study context: The samples span acute and convalescent COVID-19 from the United States, Italy and Spain. T cells, B-cell-depleted T cells, or PBMCs supplied cDNA or gDNA.

In the study's own analysis: Estimated nucleated cell counts came from reference gene primer amplification. The repertoire was sequenced with immunoSEQ multiplex PCR; TCRdb's copy has only in-frame clones and lacks some. V and J calls and clone size are given by that table; D and trimming were obtained from the DNA. The table includes around 260,000 clones, 84% detected once. This TCR was sampled from a man aged 55 to 70 with acute or convalescent COVID-19. The chain has TRBV18 and TRBJ1-5; 8 bases fit TRBD1. Sequencing was done on a sample of peripheral blood. As DNA, the CDR3 is TGTGCCAGCTCCACGGGCAGGGGGCGATTTCAGCCCCAGCATTTT. Translated, it gives CASSTGRGRFQPQHF.